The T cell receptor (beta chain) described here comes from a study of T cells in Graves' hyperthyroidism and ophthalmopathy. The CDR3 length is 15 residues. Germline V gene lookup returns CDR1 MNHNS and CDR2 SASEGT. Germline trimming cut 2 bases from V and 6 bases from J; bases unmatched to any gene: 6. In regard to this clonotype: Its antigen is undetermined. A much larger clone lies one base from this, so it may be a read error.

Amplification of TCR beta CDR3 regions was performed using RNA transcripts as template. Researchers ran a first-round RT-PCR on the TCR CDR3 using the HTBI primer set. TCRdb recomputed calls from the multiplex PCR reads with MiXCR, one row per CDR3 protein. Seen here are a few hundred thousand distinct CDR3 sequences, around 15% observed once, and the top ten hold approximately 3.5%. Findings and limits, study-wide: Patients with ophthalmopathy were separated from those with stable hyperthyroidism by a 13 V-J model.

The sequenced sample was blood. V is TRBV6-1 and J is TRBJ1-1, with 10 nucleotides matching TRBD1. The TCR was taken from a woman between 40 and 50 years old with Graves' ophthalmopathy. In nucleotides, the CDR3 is TGTGCCAGCAGTGAACCGGGACAGGGGTGGTCTGAAGCTTTCTTT. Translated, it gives CASSEPGQGWSEAFF.